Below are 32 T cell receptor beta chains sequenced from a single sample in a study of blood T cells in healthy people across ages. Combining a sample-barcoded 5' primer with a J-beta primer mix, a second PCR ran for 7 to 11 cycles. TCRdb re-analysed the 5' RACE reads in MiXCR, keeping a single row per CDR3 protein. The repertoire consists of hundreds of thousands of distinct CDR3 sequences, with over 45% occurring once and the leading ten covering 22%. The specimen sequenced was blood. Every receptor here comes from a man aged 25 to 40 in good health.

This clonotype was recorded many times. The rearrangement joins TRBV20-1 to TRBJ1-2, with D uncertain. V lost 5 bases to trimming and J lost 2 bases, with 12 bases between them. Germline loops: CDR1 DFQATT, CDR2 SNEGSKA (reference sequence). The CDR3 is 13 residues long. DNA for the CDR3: TGCAGTGCTGCAAAGGACCAAAACTATGGCTACACCTTC. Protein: CSAAKDQNYGYTF.

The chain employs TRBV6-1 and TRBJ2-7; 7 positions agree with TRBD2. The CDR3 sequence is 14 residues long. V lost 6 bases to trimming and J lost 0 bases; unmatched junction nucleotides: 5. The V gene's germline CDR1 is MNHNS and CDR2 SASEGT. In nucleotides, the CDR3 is TGTGCCAGCAGGGGGGGGACCGCCTCCTACGAGCAGTACTTC. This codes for CASRGGTASYEQYF.

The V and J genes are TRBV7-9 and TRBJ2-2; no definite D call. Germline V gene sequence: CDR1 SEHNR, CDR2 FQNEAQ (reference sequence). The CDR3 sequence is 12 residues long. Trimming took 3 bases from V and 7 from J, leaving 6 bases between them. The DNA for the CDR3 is TGTGCCAGCAGCTTGGATGACGGGGAGCTGTTTTTT. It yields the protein CASSLDDGELFF.

CDR3 residues: CSASGLAGGYTQYF. The CDR3 DNA sequence: TGCAGTGCTAGTGGACTAGCGGGAGGTTATACGCAGTATTTT. The V and J genes are TRBV20-1 and TRBJ2-3; 14 bases align to TRBD2. The junction had 3 bases not matched to a gene; V was cut back by 3 bases and J by 7 bases. CDR3 length: 14 residues. Germline V gene data show CDR1 as DFQATT and CDR2 as SNEGSKA (reference sequence).

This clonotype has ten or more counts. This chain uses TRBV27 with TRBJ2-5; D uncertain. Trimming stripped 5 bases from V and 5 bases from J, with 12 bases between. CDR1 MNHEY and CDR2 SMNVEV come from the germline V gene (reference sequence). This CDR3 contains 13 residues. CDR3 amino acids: CASSPRVRETQYF. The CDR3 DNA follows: TGTGCCAGCAGTCCAAGGGTTAGGGAGACCCAGTACTTC.

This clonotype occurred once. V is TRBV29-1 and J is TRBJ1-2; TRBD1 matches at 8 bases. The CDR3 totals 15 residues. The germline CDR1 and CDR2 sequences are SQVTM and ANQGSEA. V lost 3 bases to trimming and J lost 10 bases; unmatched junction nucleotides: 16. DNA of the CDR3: TGCAGCGTTGATAGTATGGCAGGGGGCGTCGGAGACTACACCTTC. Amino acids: CSVDSMAGGVGDYTF.

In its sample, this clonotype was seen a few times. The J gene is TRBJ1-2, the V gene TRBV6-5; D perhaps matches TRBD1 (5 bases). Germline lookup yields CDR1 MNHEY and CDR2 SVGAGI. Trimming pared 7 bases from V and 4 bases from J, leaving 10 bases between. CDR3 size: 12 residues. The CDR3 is CASTRGSYGYTF. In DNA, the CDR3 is TGTGCCAGCACGCGGGGGTCCTATGGCTACACCTTC.

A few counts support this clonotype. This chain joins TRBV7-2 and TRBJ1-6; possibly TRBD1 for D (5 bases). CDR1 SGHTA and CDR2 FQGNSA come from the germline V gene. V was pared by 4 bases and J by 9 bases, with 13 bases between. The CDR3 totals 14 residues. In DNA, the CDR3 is TGTGCCAGCAGCTCACAGGCCCCCACTTCACCCCTCCACTTT. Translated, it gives CASSSQAPTSPLHF.

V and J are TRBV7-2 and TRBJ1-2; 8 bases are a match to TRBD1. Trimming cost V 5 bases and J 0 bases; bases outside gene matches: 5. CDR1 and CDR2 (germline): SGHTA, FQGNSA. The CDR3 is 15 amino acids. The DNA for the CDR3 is TGTGCCAGCAGCGAACAGGGGGGATCTAACTATGGCTACACCTTC. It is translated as CASSEQGGSNYGYTF. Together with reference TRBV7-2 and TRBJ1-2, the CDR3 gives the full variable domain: GAGVSQSPSNKVTEKGKDVELRCDPISGHTALYWYRQSLGQGLEFLIYFQGNSAPDKSGLPSDRFSAERTGGSVSTLTIQRTQQEDSAVYLCASSEQGGSNYGYTFGSGTRLTVV.

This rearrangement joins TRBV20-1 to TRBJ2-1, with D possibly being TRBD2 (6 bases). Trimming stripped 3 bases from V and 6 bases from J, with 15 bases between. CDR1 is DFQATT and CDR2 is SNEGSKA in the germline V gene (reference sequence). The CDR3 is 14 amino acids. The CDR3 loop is CSASWRDPPNEQFF. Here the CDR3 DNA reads TGCAGTGCTAGTTGGCGGGATCCCCCCAATGAGCAGTTCTTC.

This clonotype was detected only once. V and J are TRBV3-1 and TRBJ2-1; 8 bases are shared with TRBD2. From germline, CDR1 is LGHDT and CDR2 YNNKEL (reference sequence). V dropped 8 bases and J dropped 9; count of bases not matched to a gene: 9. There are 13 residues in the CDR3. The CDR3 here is CASSRGGFGEQFF. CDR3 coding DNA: TGTGCCAGCTCCCGGGGGGGGTTCGGTGAGCAGTTCTTC.

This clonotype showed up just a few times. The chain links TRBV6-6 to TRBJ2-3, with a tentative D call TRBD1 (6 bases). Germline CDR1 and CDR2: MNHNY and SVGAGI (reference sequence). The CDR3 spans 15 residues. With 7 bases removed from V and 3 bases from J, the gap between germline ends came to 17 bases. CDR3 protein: CASTTGHEPTDTQYF. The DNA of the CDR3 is TGTGCCAGCACTACGGGACACGAACCAACAGATACGCAGTATTTT.

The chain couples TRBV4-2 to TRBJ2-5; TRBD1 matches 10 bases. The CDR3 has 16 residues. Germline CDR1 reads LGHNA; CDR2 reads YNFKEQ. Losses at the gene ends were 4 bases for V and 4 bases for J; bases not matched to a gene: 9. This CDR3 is CASSLTGTGVGETQYF. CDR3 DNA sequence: TGTGCCAGCAGCCTCACCGGGACAGGGGTAGGAGAGACCCAGTACTTC.

CDR3 bases: TGTGCCAGCAGTTTCGCATCGGGGGAGCAGTACTTC. Protein: CASSFASGEQYF. The chain uses TRBV12-3 or TRBV12-4 and TRBJ2-7; D is possibly TRBD2 (5 bases). The CDR3 spans 12 residues. V lost 3 bases to trimming and J lost 7 bases, with 10 bases between them.

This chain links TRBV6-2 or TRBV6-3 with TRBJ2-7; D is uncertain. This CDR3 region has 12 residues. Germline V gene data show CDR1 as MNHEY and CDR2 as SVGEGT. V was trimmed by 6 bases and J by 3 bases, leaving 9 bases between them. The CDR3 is CASRNPNYEQYF. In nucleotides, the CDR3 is TGTGCCAGCAGAAACCCTAACTACGAGCAGTACTTC.

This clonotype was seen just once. The CDR3 sequence is CASSYQDRSYGYTF. CDR3 nucleotide sequence: TGTGCCAGCAGTTACCAAGACCGGAGCTATGGCTACACCTTC. This rearrangement joins TRBV6-2 or TRBV6-3 to TRBJ1-2; D call uncertain. Trimming pared 2 bases from V and 4 bases from J, leaving 11 bases between. The CDR3 runs 14 residues. CDR1 and CDR2 from the germline V gene are MNHEY and SVGEGT.

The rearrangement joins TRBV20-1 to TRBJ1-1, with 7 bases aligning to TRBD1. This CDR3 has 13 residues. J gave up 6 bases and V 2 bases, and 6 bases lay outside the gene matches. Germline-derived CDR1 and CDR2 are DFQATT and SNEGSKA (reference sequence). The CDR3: CSARTTGVSEAFF. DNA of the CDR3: TGCAGTGCTAGAACCACAGGGGTGTCTGAAGCTTTCTTT.

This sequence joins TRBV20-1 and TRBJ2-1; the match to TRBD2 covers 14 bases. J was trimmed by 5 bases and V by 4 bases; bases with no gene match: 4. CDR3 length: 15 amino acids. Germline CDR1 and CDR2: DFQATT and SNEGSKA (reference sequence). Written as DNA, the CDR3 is TGCAGTGCTACTGGACTAGCGGGAGGAGACAATGAGCAGTTCTTC. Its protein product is CSATGLAGGDNEQFF.

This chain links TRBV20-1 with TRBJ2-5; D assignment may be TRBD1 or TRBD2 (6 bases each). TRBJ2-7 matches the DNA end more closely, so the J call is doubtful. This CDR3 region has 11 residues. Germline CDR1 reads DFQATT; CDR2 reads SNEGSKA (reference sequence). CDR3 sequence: CSTSRGDEQYF. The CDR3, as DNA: TGCAGTACGAGTAGGGGGGACGAGCAGTACTTC.

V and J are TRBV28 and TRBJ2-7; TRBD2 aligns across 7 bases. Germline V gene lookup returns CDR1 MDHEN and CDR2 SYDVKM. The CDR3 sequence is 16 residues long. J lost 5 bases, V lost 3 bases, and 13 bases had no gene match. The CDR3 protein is CASSFEGGSEGDEQYF. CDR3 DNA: TGTGCCAGCAGTTTTGAGGGAGGGTCTGAAGGCGACGAGCAGTACTTC.

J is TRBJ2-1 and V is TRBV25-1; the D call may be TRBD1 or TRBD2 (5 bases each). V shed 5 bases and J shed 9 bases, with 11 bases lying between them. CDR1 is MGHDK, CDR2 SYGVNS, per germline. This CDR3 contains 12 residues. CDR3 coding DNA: TGTGCCAGCAGTCCCACCGGGGCTGAGCAGTTCTTC. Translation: CASSPTGAEQFF.

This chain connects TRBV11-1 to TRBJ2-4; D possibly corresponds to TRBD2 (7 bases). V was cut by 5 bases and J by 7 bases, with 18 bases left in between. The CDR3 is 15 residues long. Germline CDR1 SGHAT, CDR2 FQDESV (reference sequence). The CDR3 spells CASSPEGGKLNIQYF. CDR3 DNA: TGTGCCAGCAGCCCCGAGGGGGGGAAGTTGAACATTCAGTACTTC.

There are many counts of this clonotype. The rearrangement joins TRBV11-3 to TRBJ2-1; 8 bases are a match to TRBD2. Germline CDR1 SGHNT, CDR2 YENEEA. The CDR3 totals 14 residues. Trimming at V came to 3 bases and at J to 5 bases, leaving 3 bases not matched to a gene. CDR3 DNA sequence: TGTGCCAGCAGCTTGGGACTAGTAGACAATGAGCAGTTCTTC. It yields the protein CASSLGLVDNEQFF.

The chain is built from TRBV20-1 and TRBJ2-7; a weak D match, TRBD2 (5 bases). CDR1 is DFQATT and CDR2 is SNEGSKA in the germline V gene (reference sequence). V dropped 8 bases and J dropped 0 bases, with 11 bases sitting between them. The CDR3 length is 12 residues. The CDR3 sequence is CSTRTDSYEQYF. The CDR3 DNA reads TGCAGTACCCGGACTGACTCCTACGAGCAGTACTTC.

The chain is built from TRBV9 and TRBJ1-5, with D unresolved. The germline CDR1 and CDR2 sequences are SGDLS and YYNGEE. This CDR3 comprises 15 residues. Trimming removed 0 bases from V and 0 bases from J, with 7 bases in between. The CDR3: CASSVGKDSNQPQHF. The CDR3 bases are TGTGCCAGCAGCGTAGGTAAGGATAGCAATCAGCCCCAGCATTTT.

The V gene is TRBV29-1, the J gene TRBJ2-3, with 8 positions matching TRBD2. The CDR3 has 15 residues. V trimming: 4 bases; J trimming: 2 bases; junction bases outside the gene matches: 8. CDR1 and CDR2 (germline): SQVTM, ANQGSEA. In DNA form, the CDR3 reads TGCAGCGTTGGGCAGAGCGGGAGCCCCACAGATACGCAGTATTTT. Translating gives CSVGQSGSPTDTQYF.

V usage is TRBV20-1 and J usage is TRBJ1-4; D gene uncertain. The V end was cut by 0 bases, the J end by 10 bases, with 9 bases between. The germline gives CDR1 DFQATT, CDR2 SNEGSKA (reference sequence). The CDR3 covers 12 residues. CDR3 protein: CSARDGDLKLFF. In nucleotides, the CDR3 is TGCAGTGCTAGAGACGGGGATTTAAAACTGTTTTTT.

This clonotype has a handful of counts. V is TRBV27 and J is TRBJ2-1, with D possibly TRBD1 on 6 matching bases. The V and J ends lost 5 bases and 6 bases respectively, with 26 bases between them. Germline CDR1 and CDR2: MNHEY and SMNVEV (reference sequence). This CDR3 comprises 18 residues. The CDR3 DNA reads TGTGCCAGCAGTATTTGGGGATTAAGCGGACAGCGGCGCAATGAGCAGTTCTTC. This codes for CASSIWGLSGQRRNEQFF.

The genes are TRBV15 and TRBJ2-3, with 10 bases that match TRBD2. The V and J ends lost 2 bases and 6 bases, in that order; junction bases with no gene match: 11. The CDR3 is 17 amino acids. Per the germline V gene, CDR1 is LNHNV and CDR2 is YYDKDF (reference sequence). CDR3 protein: CATSRPTSGRLGDTQYF. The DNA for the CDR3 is TGTGCCACCAGCAGACCGACTAGCGGGCGATTAGGGGATACGCAGTATTTT. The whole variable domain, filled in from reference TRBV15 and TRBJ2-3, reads DAMVIQNPRYQVTQFGKPVTLSCSQTLNHNVMYWYQQKSSQAPKLLFHYYDKDFNNEADTPDNFQSRRPNTSFCFLDIRSPGLGDTAMYLCATSRPTSGRLGDTQYFGPGTRLTVL.

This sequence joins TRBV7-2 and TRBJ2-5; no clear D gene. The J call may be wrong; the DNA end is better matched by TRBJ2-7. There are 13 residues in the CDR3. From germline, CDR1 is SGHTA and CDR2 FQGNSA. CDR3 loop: CASSPSSIYEQYF. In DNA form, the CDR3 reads TGTGCCAGCAGCCCCTCTAGTATCTACGAGCAGTACTTC.

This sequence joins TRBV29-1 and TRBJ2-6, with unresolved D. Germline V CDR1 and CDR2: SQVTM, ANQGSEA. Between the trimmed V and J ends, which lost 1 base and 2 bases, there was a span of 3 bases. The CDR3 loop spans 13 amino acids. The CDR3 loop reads CSVEATGANVLTF. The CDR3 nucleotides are TGCAGCGTTGAAGCTACTGGGGCCAACGTCCTGACTTTC.

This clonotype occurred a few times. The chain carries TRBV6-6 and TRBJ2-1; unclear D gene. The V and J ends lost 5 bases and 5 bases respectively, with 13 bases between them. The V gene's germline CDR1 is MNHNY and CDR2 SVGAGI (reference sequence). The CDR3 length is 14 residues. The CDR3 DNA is TGTGCCAGCAGTGCCCCAGGATTAAACAATGAGCAGTTCTTC. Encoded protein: CASSAPGLNNEQFF.